The clone carrying this TCR beta chain was counted between two and nine times. The antigen remains undetermined. Individuals having autoimmune disease history or systemic immunosuppression were not enrolled. The CDR3 is made up of 15 amino acids. V was pared by 0 bases and J by 3 bases, with 10 bases between. Germline V CDR1 and CDR2: LGHNA, YNFKEQ. Sequencing used immunoSEQ multiplex PCR; TCRdb keeps in-frame clones, though not all of them. The sample consists of about 35,000 clones, about three quarters of them appearing once. This sample was included in a study of OX40 agonist ivuxolimab in advanced cancers. In the study overall: The drug used for patients, ivuxolimab, was an agonistic anti-OX40 (CD134) antibody.

Findings and limits, study-wide: More expanded clones were seen, on average, in CD8+ T cells than in CD4+.

This TCR derives from an adult with an advanced solid tumor such as melanoma, head and neck, liver or kidney cancer. This chain connects TRBV4-2 to TRBJ2-3; no clear D gene. Sequences were derived from CD4+ or CD8+ T cells sorted from blood, sampled in a trial of the OX40 agonist ivuxolimab. The CDR3 region is CASSQEDVETDTQYF. CDR3 nucleotide sequence: TGTGCCAGCAGCCAAGAAGATGTGGAAACAGATACGCAGTATTTT.